The clone carrying this T cell receptor (beta chain) was seen more than once but under ten times. This entry belongs to a study of blood T cell repertoires in COVID-19. Per the germline V gene, CDR1 is LNHNV and CDR2 is YYDKDF (reference sequence). This CDR3 has 17 amino acids. The V and J ends lost 0 bases and 7 bases, in that order; junction bases with no gene match: 10. As handled by the study authors: Reference gene primer amplification gave nucleated cell count estimates. The data were produced by immunoSEQ multiplex PCR, yet TCRdb's version contains in-frame clones alone and is incomplete. V and J calls and clone size come straight from that table; D and trimming were deduced from the DNA. Among 95,000 to 100,000 clones listed, approximately 84% were seen once.

V gene TRBV15 combines with J gene TRBJ2-1; TRBD2 matches 9 bases. This clonotype was obtained from a human donor in a cohort sampled during active COVID-19. Input material: peripheral blood. CDR3 protein: CATSRDLNAGGRNEQFF. DNA for the CDR3: TGTGCCACCAGCAGAGATCTTAATGCGGGGGGGAGGAATGAGCAGTTCTTC.